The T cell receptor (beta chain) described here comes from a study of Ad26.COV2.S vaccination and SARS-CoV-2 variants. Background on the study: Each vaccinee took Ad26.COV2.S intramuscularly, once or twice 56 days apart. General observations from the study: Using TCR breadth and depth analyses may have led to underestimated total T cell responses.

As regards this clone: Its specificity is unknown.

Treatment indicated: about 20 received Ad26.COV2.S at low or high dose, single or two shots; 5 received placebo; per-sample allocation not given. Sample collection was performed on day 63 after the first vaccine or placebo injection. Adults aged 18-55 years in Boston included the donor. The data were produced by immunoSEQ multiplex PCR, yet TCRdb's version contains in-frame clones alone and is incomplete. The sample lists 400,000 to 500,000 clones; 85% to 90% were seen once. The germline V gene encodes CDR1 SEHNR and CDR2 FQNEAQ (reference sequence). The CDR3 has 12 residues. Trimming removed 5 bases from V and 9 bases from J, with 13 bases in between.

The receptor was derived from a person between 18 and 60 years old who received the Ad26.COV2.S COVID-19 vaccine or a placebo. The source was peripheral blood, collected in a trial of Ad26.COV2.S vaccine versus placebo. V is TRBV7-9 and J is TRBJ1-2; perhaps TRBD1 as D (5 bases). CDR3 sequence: CASSPTGESYTF. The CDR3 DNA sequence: TGTGCCAGCAGCCCGACGGGGGAGAGCTACACCTTC.